This entry lists 4 T cell receptor beta chains sequenced from one sample in a study of blood T cell repertoires in COVID-19 (TCRdb year 2020). Libraries were made using the immunoSEQ multiplex PCR assay. The table was pulled from immuneACCESS by TCRdb, which kept in-frame rearrangements only. Such tables lose some clones; where checked, under half of the loss comes from unresolved V genes, and the rest has no known cause. Counted in this sample were about 380,000 clones; around 90% of them appeared once. The ten biggest clones cover more than 0.95% of the sample. Material for sequencing was peripheral blood. The receptor set was obtained from a man aged 40-55 years with acute or convalescent COVID-19.

This sequence joins TRBV5-4 and TRBJ1-2; TRBD1 might be the D (6 bases). Between the trimmed V and J ends, which lost 2 bases and 6 bases, there was a span of 11 bases. The germline gives CDR1 SGHNT, CDR2 YYREEE (reference sequence). There are 13 residues in the CDR3. CDR3 DNA sequence: TGTGCCAGCAGCTTTGATGAGGGGGATGGCTACACCTTC. Its translation: CASSFDEGDGYTF. Looking up the rest from reference TRBV5-4 and TRBJ1-2 gives the full variable domain: ETGVTQSPTHLIKTRGQQVTLRCSSQSGHNTVSWYQQALGQGPQFIFQYYREEENGRGNFPPRFSGLQFPNYSSELNVNALELDDSALYLCASSFDEGDGYTFGSGTRLTVV.

This clone has only one observation. The V gene is TRBV24-1, the J gene TRBJ2-3, with D perhaps TRBD2 (8 bases). The germline gives CDR1 KGHDR, CDR2 SFDVKD. The CDR3 consists of 16 residues. The V end lost 4 bases, the J end lost 2 bases, and 15 bases lay between the germline ends. In DNA form, the CDR3 reads TGTGCCACCAGTGACCCCGGGAGGGGGCTCACAGATACGCAGTATTTT. Translating gives CATSDPGRGLTDTQYF.

This clone was seen once. This chain joins TRBV2 and TRBJ2-7, with 8 bases lining up with TRBD2. Germline CDR1 SNHLY, CDR2 FYNNEI. The CDR3 is made up of 12 amino acids. The V and J ends lost 5 bases and 7 bases, in that order; junction bases with no gene match: 4. The CDR3 spells CASSFGLAEQYF. Written as DNA, the CDR3 is TGTGCCAGCAGTTTCGGACTAGCTGAGCAGTACTTC.

V is TRBV6-2 or TRBV6-3 and J is TRBJ1-1; 11 bases match TRBD1. Germline CDR1 and CDR2: MNHEY and SVGEGT. The CDR3 extends over 14 amino acids. V lost 5 bases to trimming and J lost 5 bases; unmatched junction nucleotides: 4. The CDR3 coding sequence is TGTGCCAGCAGTCCCGGGACAGGGGGAACTGAAGCTTTCTTT. Its protein product is CASSPGTGGTEAFF.